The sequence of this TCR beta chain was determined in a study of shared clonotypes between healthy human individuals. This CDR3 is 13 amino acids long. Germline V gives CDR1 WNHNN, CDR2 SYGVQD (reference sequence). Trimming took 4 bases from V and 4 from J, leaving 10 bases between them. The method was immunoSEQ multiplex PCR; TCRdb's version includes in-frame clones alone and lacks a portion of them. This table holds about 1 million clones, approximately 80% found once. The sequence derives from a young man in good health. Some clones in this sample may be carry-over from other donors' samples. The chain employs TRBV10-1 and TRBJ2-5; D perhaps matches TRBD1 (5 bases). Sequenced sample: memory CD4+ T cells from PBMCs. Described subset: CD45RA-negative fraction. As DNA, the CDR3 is TGCGCCAGCAGTGCCATAGGGGCAGAGACCCAGTACTTC. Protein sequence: CASSAIGAETQYF.